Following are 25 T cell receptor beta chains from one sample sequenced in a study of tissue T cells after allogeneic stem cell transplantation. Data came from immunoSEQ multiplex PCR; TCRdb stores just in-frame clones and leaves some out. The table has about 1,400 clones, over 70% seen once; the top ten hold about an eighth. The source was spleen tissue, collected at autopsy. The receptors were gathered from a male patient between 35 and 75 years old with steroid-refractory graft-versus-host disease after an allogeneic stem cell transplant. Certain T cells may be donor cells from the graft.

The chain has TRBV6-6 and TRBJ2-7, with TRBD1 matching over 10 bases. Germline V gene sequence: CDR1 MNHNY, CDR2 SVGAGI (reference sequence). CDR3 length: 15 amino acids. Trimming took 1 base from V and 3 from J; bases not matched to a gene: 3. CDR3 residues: CASSYFGTGDYEQYF. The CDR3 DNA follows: TGTGCCAGCAGTTACTTTGGGACAGGGGACTACGAGCAGTACTTC.

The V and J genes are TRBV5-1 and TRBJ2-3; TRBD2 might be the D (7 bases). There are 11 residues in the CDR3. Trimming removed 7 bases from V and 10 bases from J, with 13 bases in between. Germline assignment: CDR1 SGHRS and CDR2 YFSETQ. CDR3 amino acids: CASHSGGAQYF. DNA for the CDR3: TGCGCCAGCCACTCGGGGGGCGCGCAGTATTTT. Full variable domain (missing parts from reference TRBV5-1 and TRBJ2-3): KAGVTQTPRYLIKTRGQQVTLSCSPISGHRSVSWYQQTPGQGLQFLFEYFSETQRNKGNFPGRFSGRQFSNSRSEMNVSTLELGDSALYLCASHSGGAQYFGPGTRLTVL.

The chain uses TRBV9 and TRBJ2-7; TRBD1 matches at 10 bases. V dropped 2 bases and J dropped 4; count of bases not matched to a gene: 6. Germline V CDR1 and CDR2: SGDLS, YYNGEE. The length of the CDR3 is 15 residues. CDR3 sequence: CASSVTGGFTYEQYF. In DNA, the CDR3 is TGTGCCAGCAGCGTGACAGGGGGCTTTACATACGAGCAGTACTTC.

This CDR3 is CASRLWRENQPQHF. DNA of the CDR3: TGTGCCAGTAGGTTATGGAGGGAGAATCAGCCCCAGCATTTT. This chain uses TRBV19 with TRBJ1-5; no definite D call. The V end lost 6 bases, the J end lost 4 bases, and 13 bases lay between the germline ends. Germline V gene lookup returns CDR1 LNHDA and CDR2 SQIVND (reference sequence). This CDR3 contains 14 residues.

CDR3 sequence reads: CASSLRDGTYEQYF. The DNA for the CDR3 is TGTGCCAGTAGTTTACGGGACGGAACCTACGAGCAGTACTTC. This rearrangement joins TRBV19 to TRBJ2-7, with D perhaps given as TRBD1 or TRBD2 (5 bases each). CDR1 and CDR2 from the germline V gene are LNHDA and SQIVND (reference sequence). This CDR3 has 14 residues. V was clipped by 5 bases and J by 2 bases, with 13 bases between them.

The chain's CDR3 is CASSPVGSGGTYEQYF. The CDR3 DNA sequence: TGCGCCAGCAGCCCGGTAGGTAGCGGGGGCACCTACGAGCAGTACTTC. The V and J genes are TRBV4-3 and TRBJ2-7; 9 bases fit TRBD2. V shed 4 bases, J shed 2 bases, and the junction held 9 bases outside the gene matches. Germline lookup yields CDR1 LGHNA and CDR2 YSLEER. This CDR3 is built from 16 residues.

The CDR3 reads CASRLDGGVYGYTF. CDR3 coding DNA: TGTGCCAGCAGGCTCGATGGAGGGGTCTATGGCTACACCTTC. The V gene is TRBV3-1 (or the pseudogene TRBV3-2), the J gene TRBJ1-2, with D perhaps matching TRBD1 (5 bases). Germline V gene lookup returns CDR1 LGHDT and CDR2 YNNKEL (reference sequence). The CDR3 is 14 residues long. The V end was cut by 6 bases, the J end by 4 bases, with 15 bases between.

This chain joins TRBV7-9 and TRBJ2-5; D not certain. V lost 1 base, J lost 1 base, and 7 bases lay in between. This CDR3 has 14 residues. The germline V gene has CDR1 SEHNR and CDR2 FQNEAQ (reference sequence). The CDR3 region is CASSLVNGQETQYF. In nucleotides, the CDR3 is TGTGCCAGCAGCTTAGTGAATGGCCAAGAGACCCAGTACTTC.

The DNA for the CDR3 is TGTGCCAGCAGCGCGCCGGGACTACTATACACAGATACGCAGTATTTT. It codes for CASSAPGLLYTDTQYF. This sequence joins TRBV5-6 and TRBJ2-3, with 7 bases lining up with TRBD2. This CDR3 spans 16 amino acids. Germline V gene data show CDR1 as SGHDT and CDR2 as YYEEEE. V trimming: 4 bases; J trimming: 2 bases; junction bases outside the gene matches: 10.

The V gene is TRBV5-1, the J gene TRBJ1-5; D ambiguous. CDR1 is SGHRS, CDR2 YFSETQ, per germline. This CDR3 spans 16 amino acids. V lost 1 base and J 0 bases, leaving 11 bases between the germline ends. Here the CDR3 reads CASSLPLNSSNQPQHF. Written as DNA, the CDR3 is TGCGCCAGCAGCTTGCCCCTTAACAGTAGCAATCAGCCCCAGCATTTT.

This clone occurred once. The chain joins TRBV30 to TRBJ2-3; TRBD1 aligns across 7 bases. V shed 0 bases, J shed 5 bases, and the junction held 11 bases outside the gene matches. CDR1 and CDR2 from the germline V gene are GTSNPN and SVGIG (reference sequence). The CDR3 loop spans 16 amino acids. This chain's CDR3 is CAWSVRLTGAKDTQYF. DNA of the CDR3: TGTGCCTGGAGTGTAAGGCTAACAGGGGCGAAAGATACGCAGTATTTT.

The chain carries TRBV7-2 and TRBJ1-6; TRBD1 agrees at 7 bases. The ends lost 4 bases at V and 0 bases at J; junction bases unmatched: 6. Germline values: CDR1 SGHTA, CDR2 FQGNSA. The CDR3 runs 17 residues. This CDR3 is CASSSGTASSYNSPLHF. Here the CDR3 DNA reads TGTGCCAGCAGCTCGGGGACAGCAAGCTCCTATAATTCACCCCTCCACTTT.

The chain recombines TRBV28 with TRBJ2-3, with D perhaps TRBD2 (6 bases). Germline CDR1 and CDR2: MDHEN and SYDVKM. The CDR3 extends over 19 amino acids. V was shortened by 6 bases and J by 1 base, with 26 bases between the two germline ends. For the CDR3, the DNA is TGTGCCAGCAGAACCAGGTGGGGGAGCCCCTCGGGGGGCACAGATACGCAGTATTTT. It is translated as CASRTRWGSPSGGTDTQYF.

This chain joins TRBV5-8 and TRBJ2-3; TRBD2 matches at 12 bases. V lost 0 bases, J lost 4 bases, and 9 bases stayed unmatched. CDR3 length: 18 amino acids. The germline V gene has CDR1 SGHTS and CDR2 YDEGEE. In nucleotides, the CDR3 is TGTGCCAGCAGCTTGGTGCGGCTAGCGGGGGGGGGCGCAGATACGCAGTATTTT. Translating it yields CASSLVRLAGGGADTQYF.

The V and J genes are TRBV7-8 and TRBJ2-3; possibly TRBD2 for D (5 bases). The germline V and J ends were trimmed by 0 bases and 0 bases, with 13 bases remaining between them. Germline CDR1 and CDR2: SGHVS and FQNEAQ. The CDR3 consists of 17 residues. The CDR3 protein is CASSLARSLASTDTQYF. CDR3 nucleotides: TGTGCCAGCAGCTTAGCCCGGTCCCTAGCAAGCACAGATACGCAGTATTTT.

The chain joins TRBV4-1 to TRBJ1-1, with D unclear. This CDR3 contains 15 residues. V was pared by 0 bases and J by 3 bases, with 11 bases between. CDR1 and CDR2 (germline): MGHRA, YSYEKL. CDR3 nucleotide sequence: TGCGCCAGCAGCCAAGAGTGGCAGGCCCACACTGAAGCTTTCTTT. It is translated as CASSQEWQAHTEAFF.

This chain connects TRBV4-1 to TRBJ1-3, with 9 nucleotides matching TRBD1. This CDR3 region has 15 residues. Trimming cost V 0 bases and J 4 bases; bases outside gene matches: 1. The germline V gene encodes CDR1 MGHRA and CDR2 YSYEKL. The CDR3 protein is CASSQEQGAGNTIYF. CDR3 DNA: TGCGCCAGCAGCCAAGAACAGGGGGCCGGAAACACCATATATTTT.

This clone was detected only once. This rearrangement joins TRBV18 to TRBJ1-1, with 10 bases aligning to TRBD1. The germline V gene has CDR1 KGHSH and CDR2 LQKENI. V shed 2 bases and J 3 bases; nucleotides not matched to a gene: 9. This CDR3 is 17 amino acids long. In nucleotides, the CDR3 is TGTGCCAGCTCACCAATTTCCGGGGGGACAGGGGACACTGAAGCTTTCTTT. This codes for CASSPISGGTGDTEAFF. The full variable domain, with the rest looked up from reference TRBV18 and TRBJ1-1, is NAGVMQNPRHLVRRRGQEARLRCSPMKGHSHVYWYRQLPEEGLKFMVYLQKENIIDESGMPKERFSAEFPKEGPSILRIQQVVRGDSAAYFCASSPISGGTGDTEAFFGQGTRLTVV.

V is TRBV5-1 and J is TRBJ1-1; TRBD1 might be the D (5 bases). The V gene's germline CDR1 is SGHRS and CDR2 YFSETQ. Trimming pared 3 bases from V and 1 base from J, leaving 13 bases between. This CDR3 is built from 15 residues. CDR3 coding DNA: TGCGCCAGCAGCTATGATATGGGACGGAACACTGAAGCTTTCTTT. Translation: CASSYDMGRNTEAFF. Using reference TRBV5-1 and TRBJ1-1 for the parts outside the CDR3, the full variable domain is KAGVTQTPRYLIKTRGQQVTLSCSPISGHRSVSWYQQTPGQGLQFLFEYFSETQRNKGNFPGRFSGRQFSNSRSEMNVSTLELGDSALYLCASSYDMGRNTEAFFGQGTRLTVV.

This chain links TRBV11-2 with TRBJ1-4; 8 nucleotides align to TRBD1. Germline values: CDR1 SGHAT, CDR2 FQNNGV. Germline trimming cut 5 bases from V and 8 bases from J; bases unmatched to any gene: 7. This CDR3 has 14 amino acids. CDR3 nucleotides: TGTGCCAGCAGCGTAGGACAGGGAAGCGAAAAACTGTTTTTT. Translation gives CASSVGQGSEKLFF.

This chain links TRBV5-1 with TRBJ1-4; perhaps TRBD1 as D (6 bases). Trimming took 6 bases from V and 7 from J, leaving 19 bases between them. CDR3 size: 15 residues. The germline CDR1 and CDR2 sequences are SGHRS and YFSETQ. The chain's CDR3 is CASTASGGALEKLFF. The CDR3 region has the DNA TGCGCCAGCACAGCTTCCGGGGGCGCGCTTGAAAAACTGTTTTTT.

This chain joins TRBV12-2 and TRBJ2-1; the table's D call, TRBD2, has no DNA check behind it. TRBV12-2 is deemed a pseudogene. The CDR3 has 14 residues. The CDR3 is CASRFSSALNEQFF. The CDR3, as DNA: TGTGCAAGTCGATTTAGTAGTGCGCTCAATGAGCAGTTCTTC.

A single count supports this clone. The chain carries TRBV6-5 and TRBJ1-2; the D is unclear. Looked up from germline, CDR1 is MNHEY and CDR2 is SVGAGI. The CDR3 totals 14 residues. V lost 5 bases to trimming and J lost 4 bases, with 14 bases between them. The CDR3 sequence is CASSPSLRSYGYTF. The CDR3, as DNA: TGTGCCAGCAGTCCCTCCCTCAGGAGCTATGGCTACACCTTC.

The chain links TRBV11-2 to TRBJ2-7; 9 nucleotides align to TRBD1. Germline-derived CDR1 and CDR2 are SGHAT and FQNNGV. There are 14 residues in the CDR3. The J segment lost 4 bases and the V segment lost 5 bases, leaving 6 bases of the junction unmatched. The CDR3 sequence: CASSLTGGNYEQYF. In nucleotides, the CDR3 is TGTGCCAGCAGCCTGACAGGGGGGAATTACGAGCAGTACTTC.

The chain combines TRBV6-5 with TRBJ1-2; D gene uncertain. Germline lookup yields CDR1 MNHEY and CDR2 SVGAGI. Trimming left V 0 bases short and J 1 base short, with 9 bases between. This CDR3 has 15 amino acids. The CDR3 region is CASSYSPSFNYGYTF. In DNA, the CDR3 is TGTGCCAGCAGTTACTCTCCCTCCTTTAACTATGGCTACACCTTC.